The clone carrying this T cell receptor beta chain was seen once. Per the study methods: Researchers report that nucleated cell counts were estimated from reference gene primer amplification. Sequenced by immunoSEQ multiplex PCR; TCRdb stores in-frame clones only, minus some. The V and J calls and clone size are taken from that table; D and trimming were inferred from the DNA. Here the sample spans some 200,000 clones, roughly 81% being singletons. V was clipped by 5 bases and J by 3 bases; unmatched bases: 10. The germline V gene has CDR1 MNHNY and CDR2 SVGAGI (reference sequence). The CDR3 runs to 15 residues. This entry comes from a study of blood T cell repertoires in COVID-19. Looking at the study overall: Material from acute and convalescent COVID-19 was sourced from the United States, Italy and Spain.

Sequences were obtained from peripheral blood. The TCR sequence derives from a woman between 35 and 50 years old with COVID-19, enrolled during active disease. V gene TRBV6-6 combines with J gene TRBJ2-7, with 7 positions matching TRBD1. CDR3 DNA sequence: TGTGCCAGCAGTGACCCGGGACAGAGTAACTACGAGCAGTACTTC. Protein sequence: CASSDPGQSNYEQYF.